This T cell receptor beta chain stems from a study of blood T cell repertoires in COVID-19. Overall study: PBMCs, B-cell-depleted T cells, or T cells were the source of the cDNA or gDNA that made up the material.

Clones were read by immunoSEQ multiplex PCR, and TCRdb kept only the in-frame ones, dropping some. The data contain approximately 110,000 clones, 70% to 90% of them singletons. The CDR3 runs to 13 residues. V was trimmed by 2 bases and J by 3 bases, leaving 7 bases between them. CDR1 is MNHEY and CDR2 is SMNVEV in the germline V gene (reference sequence). This rearrangement joins TRBV27 to TRBJ2-5, with unresolved D. The source of this sequence is a human donor in a cohort sampled during active COVID-19. Sequenced: peripheral blood. The CDR3 region is CASSLRRKETQYF. The CDR3 DNA follows: TGTGCCAGCAGTTTACGCAGAAAAGAGACCCAGTACTTC.